This TCR beta chain is drawn from a study of response to subunit inactivated influenza vaccine. TCRdb re-analysed the RT-PCR reads in MiXCR, keeping a single row per CDR3 protein. The sample has 450,000 to 700,000 distinct CDR3 sequences, around 15% seen once. This clonotype was detected only a few times. This clonotype was sampled from a man between 50 and 59 years old who received an inactivated influenza vaccine. The sample consisted of PBMCs from blood, taken approximately 13 days after vaccination.

The CDR3 region is CASSSKHGLAGDTIGNEQFF. CDR3 DNA sequence: TGTGCCAGCAGCTCAAAACACGGACTAGCGGGGGATACAATTGGCAATGAGCAGTTCTTC. The chain links TRBV7-3 to TRBJ2-1; 13 nucleotides agree with TRBD2. V trimming: 4 bases; J trimming: 6 bases; junction bases outside the gene matches: 18. This CDR3 contains 20 residues. Germline lookup yields CDR1 SGHTA and CDR2 FQGTGA.